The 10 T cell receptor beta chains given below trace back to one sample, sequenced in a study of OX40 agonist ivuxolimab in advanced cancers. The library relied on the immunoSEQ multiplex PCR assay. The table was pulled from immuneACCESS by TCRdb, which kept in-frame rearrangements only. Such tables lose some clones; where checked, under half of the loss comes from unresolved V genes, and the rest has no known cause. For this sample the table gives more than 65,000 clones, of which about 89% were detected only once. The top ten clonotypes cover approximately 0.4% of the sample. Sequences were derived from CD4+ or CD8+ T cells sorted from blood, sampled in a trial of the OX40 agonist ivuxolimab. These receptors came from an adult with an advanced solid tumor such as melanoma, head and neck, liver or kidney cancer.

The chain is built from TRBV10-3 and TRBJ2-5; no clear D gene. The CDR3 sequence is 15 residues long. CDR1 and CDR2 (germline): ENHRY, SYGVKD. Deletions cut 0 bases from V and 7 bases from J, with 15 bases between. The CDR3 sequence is CAISESVGVVLTQYF. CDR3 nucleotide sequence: TGTGCCATCAGTGAGTCGGTGGGTGTAGTTTTGACCCAGTACTTC.

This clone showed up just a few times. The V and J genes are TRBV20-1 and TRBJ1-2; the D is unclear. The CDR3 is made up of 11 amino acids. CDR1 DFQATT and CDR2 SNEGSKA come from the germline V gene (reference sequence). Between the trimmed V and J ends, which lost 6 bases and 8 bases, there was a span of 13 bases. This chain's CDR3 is CSATPSAGYTF. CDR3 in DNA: TGCAGTGCCACTCCCTCCGCGGGCTACACCTTC.

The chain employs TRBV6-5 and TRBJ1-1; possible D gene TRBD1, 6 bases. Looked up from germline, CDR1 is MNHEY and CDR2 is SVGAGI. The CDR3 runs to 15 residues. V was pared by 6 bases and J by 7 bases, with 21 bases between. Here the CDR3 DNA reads TGTGCCAGCAGCAACGCTGCGGGGGCAGTCGGTGAAGCTTTCTTT. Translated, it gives CASSNAAGAVGEAFF.

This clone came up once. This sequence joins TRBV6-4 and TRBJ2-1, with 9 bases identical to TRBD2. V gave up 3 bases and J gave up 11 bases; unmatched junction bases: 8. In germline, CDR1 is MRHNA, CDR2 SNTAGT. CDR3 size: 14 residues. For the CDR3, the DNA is TGTGCCAGCAGTGAGGCAGGCGGGGGGGGAAAGCAGTTCTTC. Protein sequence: CASSEAGGGGKQFF.

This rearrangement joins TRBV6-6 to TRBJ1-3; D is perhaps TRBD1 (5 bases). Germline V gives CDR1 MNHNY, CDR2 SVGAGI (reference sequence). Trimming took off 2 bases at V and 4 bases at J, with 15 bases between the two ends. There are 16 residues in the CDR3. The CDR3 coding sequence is TGTGCCAGCAGTTACCTCTTGATTGGGACGGGAAACACCATATATTTT. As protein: CASSYLLIGTGNTIYF.

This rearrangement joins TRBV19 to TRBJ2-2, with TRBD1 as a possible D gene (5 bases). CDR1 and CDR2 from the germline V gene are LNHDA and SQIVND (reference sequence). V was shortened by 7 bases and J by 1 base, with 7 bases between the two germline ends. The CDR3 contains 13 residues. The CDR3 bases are TGTGCCAGTACGACAGTGAACACCGGGGAGCTGTTTTTT. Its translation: CASTTVNTGELFF. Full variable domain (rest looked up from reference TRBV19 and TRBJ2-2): DGGITQSPKYLFRKEGQNVTLSCEQNLNHDAMYWYRQDPGQGLRLIYYSQIVNDFQKGDIAEGYSVSREKKESFPLTVTSAQKNPTAFYLCASTTVNTGELFFGEGSRLTVL.

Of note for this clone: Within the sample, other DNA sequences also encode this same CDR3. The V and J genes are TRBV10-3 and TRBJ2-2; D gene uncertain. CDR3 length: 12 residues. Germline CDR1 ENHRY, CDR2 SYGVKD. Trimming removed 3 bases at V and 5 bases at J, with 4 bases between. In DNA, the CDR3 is TGTGCCATCAGTGATGGTACCGGGGAGCTGTTTTTT. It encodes CAISDGTGELFF.

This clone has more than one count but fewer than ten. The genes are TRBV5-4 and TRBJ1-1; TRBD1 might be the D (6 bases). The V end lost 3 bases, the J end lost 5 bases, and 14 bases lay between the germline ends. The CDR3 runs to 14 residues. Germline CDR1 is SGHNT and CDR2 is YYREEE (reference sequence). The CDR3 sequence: CASSWGTGRTEAFF. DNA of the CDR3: TGTGCCAGCAGCTGGGGAACAGGGCGGACTGAAGCTTTCTTT.

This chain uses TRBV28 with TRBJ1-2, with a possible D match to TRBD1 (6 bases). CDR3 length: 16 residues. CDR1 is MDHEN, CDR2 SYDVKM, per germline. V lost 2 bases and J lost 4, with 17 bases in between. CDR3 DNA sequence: TGTGCCAGCAGTTTACAATCAGAAGGGGGGACCTATGGCTACACCTTC. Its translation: CASSLQSEGGTYGYTF.

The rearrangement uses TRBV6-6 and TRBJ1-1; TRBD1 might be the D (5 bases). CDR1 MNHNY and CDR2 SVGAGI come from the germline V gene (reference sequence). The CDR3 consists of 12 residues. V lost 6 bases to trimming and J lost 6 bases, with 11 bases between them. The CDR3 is CASRRLGAEAFF. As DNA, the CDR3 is TGTGCCAGCAGGCGGTTGGGGGCTGAAGCTTTCTTT.